This TCR beta chain was obtained from a study of identical twins. Overall study results and limits: With beta out-of-frame sequences, excess sharing by twins was weaker. A lower insertion count was a feature of abundant cord blood beta clonotypes, with no such feature in memory repertoires.

Unique molecular identifiers were present on the cDNA, and a universal primer site came from template switching. From the 5' RACE reads, TCRdb called clonotypes with MiXCR, one entry per CDR3 protein. The sample records approximately 590,000 distinct CDR3 sequences, around 9.6% being singletons. This clonotype occurred many times. Its target is unknown. This CDR3 contains 15 residues. V gave up 4 bases and J gave up 0 bases; unmatched junction bases: 5. Germline values: CDR1 SGHRS, CDR2 YFSETQ. These data also featured in a second study, about yellow fever vaccine responses in identical twins.

The chain joins TRBV5-1 to TRBJ1-1; 8 bases are shared with TRBD1. The TCR originated in a young woman in good health. Material: PBMCs. CDR3 coding DNA: TGCGCCAGCAGCCGGGACAGGAGCATGAACACTGAAGCTTTCTTT. Translation: CASSRDRSMNTEAFF.